The TCR beta chain described here comes from a study of T-cell memory formation after mild COVID-19. Study background: Largely, the TCR clusters proved donor specific.

J was trimmed by 6 bases and V by 6 bases; bases with no gene match: 8. CDR3 length: 13 amino acids. Germline-derived CDR1 and CDR2 are KGHSH and LQKENI. General study findings and limits: Mainly in CM and EM were contracting CD4+ clones; CD8+ were in EMRA. There was a balanced CD4/CD8 profile in clones contracting day 15 to 85, and later expanders leaned CD4+.

TCR alpha and TCR beta cDNA libraries carrying sample barcodes and UMIs came from 5'RACE with constant-segment primers. TCRdb recomputed calls from the 5' RACE reads with MiXCR, one row per CDR3 protein. The sample shows hundreds of thousands of distinct CDR3 sequences, about 22% of them seen only once. On this clonotype: Its target is unknown.

The sequenced material came from PBMCs or a T cell subset sorted from them (not recorded which). The receptor was isolated from an adult woman who had mild COVID-19 (a few samples of this study predate the infection). Cell type and time point are not known. The V and J genes are TRBV18 and TRBJ2-7; 7 positions agree with TRBD2. CDR3 DNA sequence: TGTGCCAGCTCCCCCAAGAGGGAGGGCGAGCAGTACTTC. Residues: CASSPKREGEQYF.